Included here is one TCR beta chain sequence, with context. These data originate in a study of blood T cell repertoires in COVID-19. Study-wide context: Both acute and convalescent COVID-19 samples were obtained from the United States, Italy and Spain. T cells, B-cell-depleted T cells, or PBMCs supplied cDNA or gDNA.

The CDR3 covers 13 residues. Trimming took 5 bases from V and 8 from J, leaving 13 bases between them. As handled by the study authors: Estimates of nucleated cell counts were drawn from the amplification of reference gene primers. The table came from immunoSEQ multiplex PCR; TCRdb's copy has only in-frame clones and leaves some out. V and J calls plus clone size are reproduced from that table; the DNA served to infer D and trimming. The sample holds 250,000 to 300,000 clones; 65% to 90% are singletons and the top ten take roughly 4.6%. The chain combines TRBV12-3 or TRBV12-4 with TRBJ2-1; D unclear. What was sequenced was peripheral blood. This receptor was identified in a man aged 50 to 60 with active or convalescent COVID-19. The CDR3 sequence: CASSVRITDEQFF. The CDR3, as DNA: TGTGCCAGCAGTGTACGTATAACTGATGAGCAGTTCTTC.